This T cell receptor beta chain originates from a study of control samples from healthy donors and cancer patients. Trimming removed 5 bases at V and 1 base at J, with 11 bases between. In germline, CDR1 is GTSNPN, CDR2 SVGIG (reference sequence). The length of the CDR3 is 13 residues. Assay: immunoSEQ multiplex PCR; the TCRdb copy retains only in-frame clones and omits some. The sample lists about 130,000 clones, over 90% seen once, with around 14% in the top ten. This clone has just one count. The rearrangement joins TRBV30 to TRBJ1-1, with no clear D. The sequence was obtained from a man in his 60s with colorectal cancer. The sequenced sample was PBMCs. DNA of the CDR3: TGTGCCTGGGCCGCTCAGGAGAACACTGAAGCTTTCTTT. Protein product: CAWAAQENTEAFF. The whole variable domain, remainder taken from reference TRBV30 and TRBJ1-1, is SQTIHQWPATLVQPVGSPLSLECTVEGTSNPNLYWYRQAAGRGLQLLFYSVGIGQISSEVPQNLSASRPQDRQFILSSKKLLLSDSGFYLCAWAAQENTEAFFGQGTRLTVV.